The 16 T cell receptor beta chains below come from one sample, sequenced in a study of T cells after yellow fever vaccination. TCRdb independently ran MiXCR on the 5' RACE reads; one entry per CDR3 protein. The table lists some 250,000 distinct CDR3 sequences, approximately 3.6% of them singletons. This material consisted of PBMCs, taken 15 days after the yellow fever booster vaccination. All receptors come from a man younger than 30 who received the YFV17D yellow fever vaccine.

Only a few counts were recorded for this clonotype. The rearrangement joins TRBV6-1 to TRBJ2-1; perhaps TRBD1 as D (5 bases). Germline V gives CDR1 MNHNS, CDR2 SASEGT. The CDR3 length is 13 residues. Trimming took 6 bases from V and 9 from J, leaving 15 bases between them. The CDR3 reads CASSPRVVGEQFF. In DNA form, the CDR3 reads TGTGCCAGCAGCCCCAGGGTGGTAGGTGAGCAGTTCTTC.

In its sample, this clonotype was seen many times. Written as DNA, the CDR3 is TGTGCCAGCAGAAAGCAGGGTTCGTCTCACTACGAGCAGTACGTC. Its protein product is CASRKQGSSHYEQYV. The V call is TRBV28, the J call TRBJ2-7, with D possibly TRBD1 on 5 matching bases. Deletions cut 6 bases from V and 3 bases from J, with 18 bases between. CDR1 is MDHEN, CDR2 SYDVKM, per germline. The CDR3 sequence is 15 residues long.

Ten or more counts support this clonotype. The chain has TRBV5-4 and TRBJ2-3; D is unclear. Trimming removed 6 bases at V and 0 bases at J, with 20 bases between. This CDR3 comprises 17 residues. Germline V CDR1 and CDR2: SGHNT, YYREEE (reference sequence). Here the CDR3 reads CASIPIPGPASTDTQYF. In nucleotides, the CDR3 is TGTGCCAGCATTCCCATTCCAGGACCGGCTAGCACAGATACGCAGTATTTT.

This clonotype appeared a few times. The chain uses TRBV18 and TRBJ2-7, with TRBD1 matching 10 bases. V was clipped by 2 bases and J by 7 bases; unmatched bases: 8. The CDR3 is 15 amino acids. Germline CDR1 reads KGHSH; CDR2 reads LQKENI. This chain's CDR3 is CASSPSGTGVWEQYV. Written as DNA, the CDR3 is TGTGCCAGCTCACCAAGCGGGACAGGGGTGTGGGAGCAGTACGTC.

This clonotype was counted ten times or more. The V call is TRBV5-6, the J call TRBJ1-4; D remains unclear. This CDR3 region has 15 residues. The V end lost 4 bases, the J end lost 1 base, and 11 bases lay between the germline ends. Germline V gene sequence: CDR1 SGHDT, CDR2 YYEEEE. The CDR3 protein is CASSRAPGTNEKLFF. The CDR3 DNA reads TGTGCCAGCAGCCGGGCGCCGGGAACTAATGAAAAACTGTTTTTT. Looking up the rest from reference TRBV5-6 and TRBJ1-4 gives the full variable domain: DAGVTQSPTHLIKTRGQQVTLRCSPKSGHDTVSWYQQALGQGPQFIFQYYEEEERQRGNFPDRFSGHQFPNYSSELNVNALLLGDSALYLCASSRAPGTNEKLFFGSGTQLSVL.

This clonotype came up many times. The rearrangement links TRBV4-3 to TRBJ2-2, with 13 positions matching TRBD2. After removal of 4 bases from V and 0 bases from J, the junction contained 17 bases not matched to a gene. The CDR3 spans 22 residues. Germline assignment: CDR1 LGHNA and CDR2 YSLEER. CDR3 residues: CASSPLHYLLAGGKPNTGELFF. The DNA for the CDR3 is TGCGCCAGCAGCCCGCTCCACTATTTACTAGCGGGGGGGAAACCGAACACCGGGGAGCTGTTTTTT.

This clonotype has a count of ten or more. This chain connects TRBV20-1 to TRBJ1-4; no definite D call. The CDR3 is 14 residues long. V gave up 3 bases and J gave up 4 bases, with 12 bases separating them. Germline V CDR1 and CDR2: DFQATT, SNEGSKA (reference sequence). The CDR3 region is CSASVPDYNEKLFF. The CDR3 DNA reads TGCAGTGCTAGCGTCCCAGATTATAATGAAAAACTGTTTTTT.

This clonotype showed up just a few times. The chain recombines TRBV14 with TRBJ2-5; 11 positions match TRBD2. The germline gives CDR1 SGHDN, CDR2 FVKESK. The CDR3 runs to 17 residues. J was trimmed by 5 bases and V by 1 base; bases with no gene match: 9. The CDR3: CASSQGTLAGAEETQYF. The CDR3 nucleotides read TGTGCCAGCAGCCAAGGGACACTAGCGGGGGCGGAGGAGACCCAGTACTTC.

This clonotype was recorded at least ten times. The chain joins TRBV28 to TRBJ2-2, with a tentative D call TRBD2 (7 bases). This CDR3 is built from 19 residues. Trimming left V 2 bases short and J 0 bases short, with 19 bases between. CDR1 is MDHEN and CDR2 is SYDVKM in the germline V gene. The CDR3 DNA follows: TGTGCCAGCAGTTTAATAACGGGGGGCCCTAAAGCGAACACCGGGGAGCTGTTTTTT. Translated: CASSLITGGPKANTGELFF.

Many counts were recorded for this clonotype. CDR3 in DNA: TGTGCCAGCAGCGGGGGACAGGGGGACACCGGGGAGCTGTTTTTT. It specifies CASSGGQGDTGELFF. The rearrangement uses TRBV3-1 and TRBJ2-2, with 11 bases identical to TRBD1. The CDR3 runs 15 residues. Trimming cost V 5 bases and J 3 bases; bases outside gene matches: 2. Per the germline V gene, CDR1 is LGHDT and CDR2 is YNNKEL (reference sequence).

This clonotype has ten or more counts. The chain joins TRBV5-5 to TRBJ2-1; 8 nucleotides agree with TRBD1. Trimming removed 4 bases from V and 4 bases from J; junction bases left unmatched: 10. The CDR3 sequence is 16 residues long. From germline, CDR1 is SGHKS and CDR2 YYEKEE (reference sequence). The CDR3 DNA is TGTGCCAGCAGCCCTCTAACGACAGGGGTATACAATGAGCAGTTCTTC. Protein product: CASSPLTTGVYNEQFF.

This clonotype was recorded at least ten times. The chain couples TRBV4-1 to TRBJ1-5, with a weak D call TRBD1 (5 bases). Germline-derived CDR1 and CDR2 are MGHRA and YSYEKL. V shed 3 bases and J shed 7 bases, with 19 bases lying between them. The CDR3 runs 16 residues. DNA for the CDR3: TGCGCCAGCAGCCACACCCAGGGTTGGGAGTTCCAGCCCCAGCATTTT. Protein product: CASSHTQGWEFQPQHF.

In this sample, this clonotype turned up many times. The genes are TRBV29-1 and TRBJ2-2; TRBD1 matches 7 bases. V gave up 4 bases and J gave up 2 bases; unmatched junction bases: 10. The CDR3 runs 16 residues. Germline lookup yields CDR1 SQVTM and CDR2 ANQGSEA. This chain's CDR3 is CSVVPSNRGNTGELFF. For the CDR3, the DNA is TGCAGCGTTGTTCCCTCAAACAGGGGCAACACCGGGGAGCTGTTTTTT.

Ten or more counts support this clonotype. The chain has TRBV4-3 and TRBJ2-3; no reliable D call. The germline V gene encodes CDR1 LGHNA and CDR2 YSLEER. V lost 3 bases and J lost 5, with 9 bases in between. The CDR3 contains 13 residues. The CDR3 nucleotides are TGCGCCAGCAGCCATACTTATAAAGATACGCAGTATTTT. Translating it yields CASSHTYKDTQYF.

This clonotype was counted at least ten times. The genes are TRBV18 and TRBJ2-5; 8 bases align to TRBD1. The CDR3 is made up of 15 amino acids. The V and J ends lost 6 bases and 5 bases, in that order; junction bases with no gene match: 11. Germline V gene data show CDR1 as KGHSH and CDR2 as LQKENI. DNA for the CDR3: TGTGCCAGCTCCCCAAACGGACAGGGTGTGGAGACCCAGTACTTC. Translated, it gives CASSPNGQGVETQYF.

This clonotype was detected only a few times. The chain carries TRBV18 and TRBJ2-6; D remains ambiguous. This CDR3 contains 16 residues. The V end lost 3 bases, the J end lost 0 bases, and 9 bases lay between the germline ends. The V gene's germline CDR1 is KGHSH and CDR2 LQKENI. The CDR3 loop reads CASSPSPSSGANVLTF. The DNA for the CDR3 is TGTGCCAGCTCACCCAGTCCAAGCTCTGGGGCCAACGTCCTGACTTTC.